The TCR beta chain under discussion was sequenced for a study of identical twins. This clonotype was seen a handful of times. TCRdb re-called the 5' RACE reads with MiXCR, one entry per CDR3 protein. Of approximately 190,000 distinct CDR3 sequences listed, around 15% are singletons. Per the germline V gene, CDR1 is SGDLS and CDR2 is YYNGEE. This CDR3 is built from 16 residues. V gave up 4 bases and J gave up 6 bases; unmatched junction bases: 13. These data were also reused for a study on T cells expressing NK-cell markers.

The chain couples TRBV9 to TRBJ1-2, with TRBD1 identical over 9 bases. Sequencing input: CD8+ T cells sorted from blood. This clonotype was obtained from a young woman in good health. The CDR3 loop is CASSPGSVGQGNGYTF. Written as DNA, the CDR3 is TGTGCCAGCAGCCCCGGATCCGTCGGACAGGGGAATGGCTACACCTTC.